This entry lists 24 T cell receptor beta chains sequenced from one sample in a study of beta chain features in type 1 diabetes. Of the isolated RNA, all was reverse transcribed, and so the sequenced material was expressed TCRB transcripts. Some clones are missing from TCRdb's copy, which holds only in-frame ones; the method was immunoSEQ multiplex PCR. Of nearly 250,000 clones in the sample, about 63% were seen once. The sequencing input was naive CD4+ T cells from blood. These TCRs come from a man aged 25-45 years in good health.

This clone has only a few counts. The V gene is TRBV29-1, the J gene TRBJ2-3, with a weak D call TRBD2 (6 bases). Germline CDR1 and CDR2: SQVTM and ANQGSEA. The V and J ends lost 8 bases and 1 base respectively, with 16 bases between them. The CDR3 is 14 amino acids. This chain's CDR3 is CSLRDWSGTDTQYF. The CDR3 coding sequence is TGCAGCCTCCGGGACTGGTCGGGCACAGATACGCAGTATTTT.

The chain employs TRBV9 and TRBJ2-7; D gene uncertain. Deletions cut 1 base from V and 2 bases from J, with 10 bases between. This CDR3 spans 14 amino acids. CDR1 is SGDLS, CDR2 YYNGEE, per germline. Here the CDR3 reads CASSVSPGAYEQYF. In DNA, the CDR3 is TGTGCCAGCAGCGTAAGTCCGGGCGCCTACGAGCAGTACTTC.

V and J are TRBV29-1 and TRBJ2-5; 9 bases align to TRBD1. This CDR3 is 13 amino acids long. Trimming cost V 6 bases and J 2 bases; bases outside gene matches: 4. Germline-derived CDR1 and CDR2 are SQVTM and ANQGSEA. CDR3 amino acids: CSVWGQGQETQYF. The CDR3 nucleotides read TGCAGCGTATGGGGACAGGGACAAGAGACCCAGTACTTC.

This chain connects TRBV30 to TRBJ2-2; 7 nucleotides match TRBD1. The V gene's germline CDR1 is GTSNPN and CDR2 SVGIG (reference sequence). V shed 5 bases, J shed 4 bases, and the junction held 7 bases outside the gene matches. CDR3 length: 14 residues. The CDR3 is CAWCPGGVTGELFF. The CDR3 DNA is TGTGCCTGGTGTCCAGGGGGAGTCACCGGGGAGCTGTTTTTT.

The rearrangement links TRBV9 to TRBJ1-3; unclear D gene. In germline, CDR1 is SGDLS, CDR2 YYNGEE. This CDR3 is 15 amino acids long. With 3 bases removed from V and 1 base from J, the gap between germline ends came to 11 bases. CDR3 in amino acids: CASSAAQNSGNTIYF. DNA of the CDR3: TGTGCCAGCAGCGCGGCACAGAATTCTGGAAACACCATATATTTT. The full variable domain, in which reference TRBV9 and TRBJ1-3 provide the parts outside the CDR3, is DSGVTQTPKHLITATGQRVTLRCSPRSGDLSVYWYQQSLDQGLQFLIQYYNGEERAKGNILERFSAQQFPDLHSELNLSSLELGDSALYFCASSAAQNSGNTIYFGEGSWLTVV.

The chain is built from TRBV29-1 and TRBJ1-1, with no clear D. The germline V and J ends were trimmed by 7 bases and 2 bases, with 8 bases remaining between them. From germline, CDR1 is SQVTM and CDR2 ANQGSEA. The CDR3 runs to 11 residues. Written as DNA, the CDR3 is TGCAGCGGTGGGGAAAACACTGAAGCTTTCTTT. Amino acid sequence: CSGGENTEAFF.

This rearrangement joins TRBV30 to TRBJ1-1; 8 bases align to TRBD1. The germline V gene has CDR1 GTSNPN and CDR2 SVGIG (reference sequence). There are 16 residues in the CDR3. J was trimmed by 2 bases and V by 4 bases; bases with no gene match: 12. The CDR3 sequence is CAWTPVRPGGNTEAFF. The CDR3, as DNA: TGTGCCTGGACCCCCGTCCGGCCAGGGGGCAACACTGAAGCTTTCTTT. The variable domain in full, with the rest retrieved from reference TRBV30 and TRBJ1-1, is SQTIHQWPATLVQPVGSPLSLECTVEGTSNPNLYWYRQAAGRGLQLLFYSVGIGQISSEVPQNLSASRPQDRQFILSSKKLLLSDSGFYLCAWTPVRPGGNTEAFFGQGTRLTVV.

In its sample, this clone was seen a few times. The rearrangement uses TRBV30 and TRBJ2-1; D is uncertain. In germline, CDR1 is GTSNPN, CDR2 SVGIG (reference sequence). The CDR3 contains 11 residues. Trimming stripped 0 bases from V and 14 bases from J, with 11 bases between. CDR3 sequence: CAWSVLPKKFF. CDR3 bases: TGTGCCTGGAGTGTACTCCCCAAGAAGTTCTTC.

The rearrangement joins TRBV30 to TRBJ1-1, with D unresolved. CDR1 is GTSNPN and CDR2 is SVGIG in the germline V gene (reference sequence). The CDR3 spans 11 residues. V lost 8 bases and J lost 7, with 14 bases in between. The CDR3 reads CAGSPEGEAFF. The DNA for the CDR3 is TGTGCCGGCTCACCGGAGGGTGAAGCTTTCTTT. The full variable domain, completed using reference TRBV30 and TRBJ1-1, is SQTIHQWPATLVQPVGSPLSLECTVEGTSNPNLYWYRQAAGRGLQLLFYSVGIGQISSEVPQNLSASRPQDRQFILSSKKLLLSDSGFYLCAGSPEGEAFFGQGTRLTVV.

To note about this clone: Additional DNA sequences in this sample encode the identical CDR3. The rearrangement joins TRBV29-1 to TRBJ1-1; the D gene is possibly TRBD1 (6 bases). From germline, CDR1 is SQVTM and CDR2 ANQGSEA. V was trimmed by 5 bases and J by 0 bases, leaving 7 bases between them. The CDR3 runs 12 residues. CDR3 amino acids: CSVQGMNTEAFF. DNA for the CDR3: TGCAGCGTTCAGGGGATGAACACTGAAGCTTTCTTT.

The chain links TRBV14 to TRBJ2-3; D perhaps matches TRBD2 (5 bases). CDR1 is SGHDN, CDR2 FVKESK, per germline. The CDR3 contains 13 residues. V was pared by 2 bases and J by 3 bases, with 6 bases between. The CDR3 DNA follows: TGTGCCAGCAGCCAATCGGGAACAGATACGCAGTATTTT. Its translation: CASSQSGTDTQYF.

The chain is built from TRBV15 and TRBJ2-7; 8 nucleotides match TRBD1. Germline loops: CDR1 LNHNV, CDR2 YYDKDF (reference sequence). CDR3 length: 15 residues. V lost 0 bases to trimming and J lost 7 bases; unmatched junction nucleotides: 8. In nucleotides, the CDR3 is TGTGCCACCAGCAGAGATCCCGGACAGGGTGGAGAGCAGTACTTC. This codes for CATSRDPGQGGEQYF.

CDR3 in DNA: TGCGCCAGCAGCAGACTAGGTGGCACAGATACGCAGTATTTT. Translation gives CASSRLGGTDTQYF. The chain uses TRBV5-1 and TRBJ2-3, with D possibly TRBD2 on 6 matching bases. The length of the CDR3 is 14 residues. Germline V lookup: CDR1 SGHRS, CDR2 YFSETQ. Deletions cut 4 bases from V and 1 base from J, with 10 bases between.

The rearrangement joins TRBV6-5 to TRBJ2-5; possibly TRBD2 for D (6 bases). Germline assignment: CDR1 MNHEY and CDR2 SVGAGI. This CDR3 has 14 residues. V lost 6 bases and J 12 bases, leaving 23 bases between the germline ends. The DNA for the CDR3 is TGTGCCAGCAGCCAGGGACTGCAGCCAAGGAGAGAGTACTTC. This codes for CASSQGLQPRREYF.

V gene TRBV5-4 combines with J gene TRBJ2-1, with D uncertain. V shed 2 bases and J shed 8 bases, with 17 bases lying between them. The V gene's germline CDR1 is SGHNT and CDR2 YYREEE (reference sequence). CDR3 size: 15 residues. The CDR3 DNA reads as TGTGCCAGCAGCTTTGATCCGGTTGTTTTCGATGAGCAGTTCTTC. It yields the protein CASSFDPVVFDEQFF.

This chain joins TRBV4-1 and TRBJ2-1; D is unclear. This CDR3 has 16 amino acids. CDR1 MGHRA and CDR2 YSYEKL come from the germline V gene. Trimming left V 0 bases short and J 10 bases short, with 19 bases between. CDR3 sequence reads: CASSQDLGNPMKEQFF. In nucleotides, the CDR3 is TGCGCCAGCAGCCAAGATTTGGGGAACCCAATGAAAGAGCAGTTCTTC.

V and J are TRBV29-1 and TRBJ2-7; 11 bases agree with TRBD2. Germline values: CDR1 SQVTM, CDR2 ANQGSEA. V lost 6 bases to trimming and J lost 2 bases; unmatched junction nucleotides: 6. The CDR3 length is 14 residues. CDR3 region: CSVLIAGGPYEQYF. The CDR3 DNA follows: TGCAGCGTCCTTATAGCGGGAGGGCCCTACGAGCAGTACTTC.

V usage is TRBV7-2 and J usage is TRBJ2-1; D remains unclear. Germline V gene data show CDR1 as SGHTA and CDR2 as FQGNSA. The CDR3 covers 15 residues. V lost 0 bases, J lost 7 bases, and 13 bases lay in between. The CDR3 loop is CASSLAVTYGNEQFF. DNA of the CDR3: TGTGCCAGCAGCTTAGCGGTAACCTATGGGAATGAGCAGTTCTTC.

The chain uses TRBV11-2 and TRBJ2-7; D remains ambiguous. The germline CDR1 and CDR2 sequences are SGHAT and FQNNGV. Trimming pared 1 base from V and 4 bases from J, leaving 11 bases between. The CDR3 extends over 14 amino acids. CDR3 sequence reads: CASSLVGRIYEQYF. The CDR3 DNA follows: TGTGCCAGCAGCTTAGTTGGCAGAATTTACGAGCAGTACTTC.

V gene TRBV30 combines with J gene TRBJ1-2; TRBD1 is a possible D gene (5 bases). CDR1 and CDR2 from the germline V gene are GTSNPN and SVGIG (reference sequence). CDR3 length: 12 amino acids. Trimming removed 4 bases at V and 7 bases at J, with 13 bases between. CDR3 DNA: TGTGCCTGGATGGGGAAAGGGGTTGGCTACACCTTC. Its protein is CAWMGKGVGYTF. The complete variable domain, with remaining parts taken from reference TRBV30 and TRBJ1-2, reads SQTIHQWPATLVQPVGSPLSLECTVEGTSNPNLYWYRQAAGRGLQLLFYSVGIGQISSEVPQNLSASRPQDRQFILSSKKLLLSDSGFYLCAWMGKGVGYTFGSGTRLTVV.

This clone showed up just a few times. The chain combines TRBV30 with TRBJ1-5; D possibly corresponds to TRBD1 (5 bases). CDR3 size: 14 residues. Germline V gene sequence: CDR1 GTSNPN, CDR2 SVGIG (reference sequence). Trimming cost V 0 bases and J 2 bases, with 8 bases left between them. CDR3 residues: CAWSVDTGNQPQHF. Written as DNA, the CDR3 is TGTGCCTGGAGTGTGGACACGGGCAATCAGCCCCAGCATTTT.

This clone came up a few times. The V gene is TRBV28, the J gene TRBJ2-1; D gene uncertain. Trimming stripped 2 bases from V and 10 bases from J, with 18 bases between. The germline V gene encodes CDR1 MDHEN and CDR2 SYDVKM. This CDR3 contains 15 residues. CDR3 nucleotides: TGTGCCAGCAGTTTAAGGCGCCCCCTTCGAGGAGAGCAGTTCTTC. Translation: CASSLRRPLRGEQFF. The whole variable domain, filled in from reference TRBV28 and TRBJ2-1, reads DVKVTQSSRYLVKRTGEKVFLECVQDMDHENMFWYRQDPGLGLRLIYFSYDVKMKEKGDIPEGYSVSREKKERFSLILESASTNQTSMYLCASSLRRPLRGEQFFGPGTRLTVL.

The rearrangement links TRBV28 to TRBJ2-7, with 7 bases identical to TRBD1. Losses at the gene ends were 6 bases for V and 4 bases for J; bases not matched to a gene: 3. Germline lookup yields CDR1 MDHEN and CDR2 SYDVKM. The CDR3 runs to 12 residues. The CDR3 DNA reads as TGTGCCAGCAGCCGGGGACAGTACGAGCAGTACTTC. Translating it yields CASSRGQYEQYF.

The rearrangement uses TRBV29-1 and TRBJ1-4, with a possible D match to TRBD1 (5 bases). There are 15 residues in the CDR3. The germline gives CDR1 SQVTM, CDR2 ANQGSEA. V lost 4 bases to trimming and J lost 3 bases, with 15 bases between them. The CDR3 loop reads CSVAQYTGANEKLFF. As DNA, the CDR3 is TGCAGCGTTGCCCAGTATACGGGGGCTAATGAAAAACTGTTTTTT.